The T cell receptor beta chain described here comes from a study of shared clonotypes between healthy human individuals. Repertoires were generated with immunoSEQ multiplex PCR, while TCRdb's copy carries only in-frame clones and drops some. The sample yields roughly 2.5 million clones, just over 90% seen once. V gave up 3 bases and J gave up 0 bases; unmatched junction bases: 2. Germline CDR1 reads SGHAT; CDR2 reads FQNNGV. The CDR3 contains 16 residues. The sequence was collected from a man younger than 35 in good health. The V call is TRBV11-2, the J call TRBJ1-3, with 10 bases matching TRBD1. The sample was naive CD4+ T cells sorted from blood. Described subset: CD45RA+ positively selected. CDR3 bases: TGTGCCAGCAGCTTGACAGGGGGCAACTCTGGAAACACCATATATTTT. This gives the protein CASSLTGGNSGNTIYF. The variable domain in full, completed from reference TRBV11-2 and TRBJ1-3, reads EAGVAQSPRYKIIEKRQSVAFWCNPISGHATLYWYQQILGQGPKLLIQFQNNGVVDDSQLPKDRFSAERLKGVDSTLKIQPAKLEDSAVYLCASSLTGGNSGNTIYFGEGSWLTVV.